Presented here are 16 T cell receptor beta chains from one specimen sequenced in a study of blood T cell repertoires in COVID-19. Assay: immunoSEQ multiplex PCR; the TCRdb copy retains only in-frame clones and omits some. This repertoire shows more than 250,000 clones, 90% found once; its top ten account for roughly 1.5%. The source material was PBMCs or T cells enriched from blood (not recorded which). All receptors come from a woman between 18 and 29 years old with acute COVID-19.

V gene TRBV11-3 combines with J gene TRBJ2-1; 8 bases line up with TRBD2. Germline V gene data show CDR1 as SGHNT and CDR2 as YENEEA. The CDR3 extends over 15 amino acids. The V gene end was trimmed by 6 bases and the J gene end by 4 bases; junction bases not matched to a gene: 8. CDR3 in DNA: TGTGCCAGCAGTAGGGGTACTAGCGGTTACAATGAGCAGTTCTTC. Translation: CASSRGTSGYNEQFF.

The V call is TRBV15, the J call TRBJ2-1, with 9 bases that match TRBD2. The CDR3 runs to 14 residues. Per germline, CDR1 LNHNV and CDR2 YYDKDF (reference sequence). The J segment lost 5 bases and the V segment lost 5 bases, leaving 4 bases of the junction unmatched. The CDR3 protein is CATSARLADNEQFF. The CDR3 nucleotides read TGTGCCACCAGCGCCCGACTAGCGGACAATGAGCAGTTCTTC.

The V call is TRBV7-3, the J call TRBJ2-2; the match to TRBD1 covers 10 bases. Germline CDR1 is SGHTA and CDR2 is FQGTGA. V trimming: 4 bases; J trimming: 6 bases; junction bases outside the gene matches: 17. The CDR3 covers 19 residues. The CDR3, as DNA: TGTGCCAGCAGCTCCCCTCGAACGCCCGGGACAGGGGTGGCCGGGGAGCTGTTTTTT. This gives the protein CASSSPRTPGTGVAGELFF.

DNA of the CDR3: TGCAGTGCCTTCGCAGGGGTCGGCTACACCTTC. This translates into CSAFAGVGYTF. V usage is TRBV20-1 and J usage is TRBJ1-2; perhaps TRBD1 as D (6 bases). The V gene's germline CDR1 is DFQATT and CDR2 SNEGSKA (reference sequence). Trimming left V 6 bases short and J 8 bases short, with 13 bases between. This CDR3 spans 11 amino acids.

The count of this clone is one. V and J are TRBV6-5 and TRBJ1-5; the match to TRBD1 covers 7 bases. Germline V gives CDR1 MNHEY, CDR2 SVGAGI. V gave up 10 bases and J gave up 2 bases; unmatched junction bases: 5. The CDR3 is made up of 13 amino acids. In DNA form, the CDR3 reads TGTGCCACCCGACAGGGCGGCAATCAGCCCCAGCATTTT. Amino acid sequence: CATRQGGNQPQHF.

The chain recombines TRBV5-1 with TRBJ1-6; tentatively, D is TRBD1 (5 bases). V was trimmed by 4 bases and J by 8 bases, leaving 16 bases between them. CDR3 length equals 15 residues. Germline assignment: CDR1 SGHRS and CDR2 YFSETQ. The CDR3 here is CASSPRDGGYSPLHF. The DNA for the CDR3 is TGCGCCAGCAGCCCCCGGGACGGAGGGTATTCACCCCTCCACTTT.

The chain combines TRBV7-9 with TRBJ2-1, with 9 bases matching TRBD1. V shed 6 bases, J shed 4 bases, and the junction held 4 bases outside the gene matches. CDR3 size: 14 residues. Germline assignment: CDR1 SEHNR and CDR2 FQNEAQ (reference sequence). The DNA for the CDR3 is TGTGCCAGCAGATCACAGGGGGCTTACAATGAGCAGTTCTTC. Translating it yields CASRSQGAYNEQFF.

V and J are TRBV5-1 and TRBJ2-7; 7 bases agree with TRBD1. The germline CDR1 and CDR2 sequences are SGHRS and YFSETQ. CDR3 size: 13 residues. Trimming at V came to 4 bases and at J to 5 bases, leaving 6 bases not matched to a gene. The CDR3, as DNA: TGCGCCAGCAGCCCCGGACAGGTCCACGAGCAGTACTTC. Amino acid sequence: CASSPGQVHEQYF.

The chain is built from TRBV11-1 and TRBJ2-7, with a weak D call TRBD2 (6 bases). The germline V and J ends were trimmed by 1 base and 9 bases, with 7 bases remaining between them. CDR1 and CDR2 (germline): SGHAT, FQDESV (reference sequence). The length of the CDR3 is 11 residues. The CDR3 is CASSLEEGQYF. In nucleotides, the CDR3 is TGTGCCAGCAGCTTAGAGGAGGGGCAGTACTTC.

This sequence joins TRBV5-6 and TRBJ2-7; 8 bases align to TRBD1. Germline assignment: CDR1 SGHDT and CDR2 YYEEEE. V lost 4 bases, J lost 2 bases, and 5 bases stayed unmatched. This CDR3 has 14 residues. This CDR3 reads CASSPGQATYEQYF. For the CDR3, the DNA is TGTGCCAGCAGCCCGGGACAGGCCACCTACGAGCAGTACTTC.

The chain carries TRBV3-1 (or the pseudogene TRBV3-2) and TRBJ2-7, with a tentative D call TRBD2 (6 bases). This CDR3 region has 15 residues. The V and J ends lost 4 bases and 3 bases respectively, with 16 bases between them. Germline V gene sequence: CDR1 LGHDT, CDR2 YNNKEL (reference sequence). CDR3 loop: CASSLGISGNYEQYF. In DNA form, the CDR3 reads TGTGCCAGCAGCCTTGGTATTAGCGGAAACTACGAGCAGTACTTC.

This rearrangement joins TRBV3-1 (or the pseudogene TRBV3-2) to TRBJ1-1; maybe TRBD1 (5 bases). The V gene's germline CDR1 is LGHDT and CDR2 YNNKEL (reference sequence). Trimming shortened V by 3 bases and J by 1 base, and 9 bases separated the two germline ends. CDR3 length: 14 amino acids. CDR3 bases: TGTGCCAGCAGCCACTCAACAGGGAACACTGAAGCTTTCTTT. Translated, it gives CASSHSTGNTEAFF.

The rearrangement links TRBV29-1 to TRBJ2-1; TRBD1 matches 8 bases. With V trimmed by 6 bases and J by 7 bases, 5 bases remained unmatched. Germline CDR1 and CDR2: SQVTM and ANQGSEA. This CDR3 is built from 12 residues. The CDR3 nucleotides are TGCAGCGTCTTACAGGGGGAAAATGAGCAGTTCTTC. It is translated as CSVLQGENEQFF.

This clone is a singleton in its sample. The genes are TRBV27 and TRBJ2-7; D remains unclear. This CDR3 comprises 13 residues. V shed 5 bases and J shed 6 bases, with 14 bases lying between them. Germline V gene sequence: CDR1 MNHEY, CDR2 SMNVEV (reference sequence). The CDR3 spells CASSLTETSEQYF. CDR3 DNA: TGTGCCAGCAGTCTGACGGAGACGTCCGAGCAGTACTTC.

This clone was observed once. The chain recombines TRBV29-1 with TRBJ2-7, with TRBD2 matching over 10 bases. The CDR3 loop spans 14 amino acids. V gave up 6 bases and J gave up 3 bases; unmatched junction bases: 8. Germline V gives CDR1 SQVTM, CDR2 ANQGSEA. The CDR3 protein is CSVRRASGGYEQYF. CDR3 in DNA: TGCAGCGTCCGTAGGGCTAGCGGGGGCTACGAGCAGTACTTC.

The chain employs TRBV27 and TRBJ2-1; tentatively, D is TRBD1 (6 bases). Looked up from germline, CDR1 is MNHEY and CDR2 is SMNVEV (reference sequence). There are 14 residues in the CDR3. V was pared by 2 bases and J by 8 bases, with 13 bases between. CDR3 in amino acids: CASSLRAGVDEQFF. For the CDR3, the DNA is TGTGCCAGCAGTTTAAGGGCAGGGGTCGATGAGCAGTTCTTC.